This TCR beta chain is from a study of T cell responses to AZD1222 COVID-19 vaccine. The data were produced by immunoSEQ multiplex PCR, yet TCRdb's version contains in-frame clones alone and is incomplete. The table records approximately 110,000 clones, 88% of them present only once. In germline, CDR1 is MNHNS, CDR2 SASEGT. Trimming cost V 5 bases and J 7 bases, with 15 bases left between them. The CDR3 sequence is 14 residues long. The chain is built from TRBV6-1 and TRBJ1-5; tentative D call: TRBD1 (5 bases). This specimen consisted of peripheral blood, obtained on day 0 of AZD1222 vaccination. The receptor was isolated from an adult in good health. CDR3 region: CASSYGQGGQPQHF. The CDR3 nucleotides are TGTGCCAGCAGTTATGGGCAGGGTGGACAGCCCCAGCATTTT.